Below, 29 T cell receptor beta chains from the same sample are listed, as sequenced in a study of radiation and T cells in renal cell carcinoma (dated by TCRdb to 2018 to 2020). Library creation used the immunoSEQ multiplex PCR assay. The clones in this table, taken by TCRdb from immuneACCESS, are in-frame only. Not every clone is retained; where verified, under half of the shortfall comes from an unresolved V gene, and the cause of the rest is unknown. The sample table shows 140,000 to 150,000 clones, and less than 90% are seen once. The ten largest clones add up to around 4% of the sample. What this sample's time point label stands for: baseline pretreatment blood. The intended sense of this specimen's treatment or condition label: 15 Gy SBRT to primary tumor, nephrectomy 4 weeks later. The input for sequencing was blood, taken from a patient whose treatment included radiotherapy and nephrectomy. Every receptor here comes from a woman in her 70s with renal cell carcinoma.

The rearrangement uses TRBV19 and TRBJ1-2; TRBD1 agrees at 7 bases. V was pared by 0 bases and J by 0 bases, with 4 bases of the junction left unmatched. The V gene's germline CDR1 is LNHDA and CDR2 SQIVND (reference sequence). There are 16 residues in the CDR3. This CDR3 is CASSIDQQGANYGYTF. DNA of the CDR3: TGTGCCAGTAGTATAGATCAGCAGGGGGCTAACTATGGCTACACCTTC.

The CDR3 sequence is CASMKFTEAFF. CDR3 nucleotides: TGTGCCAGCATGAAGTTCACTGAAGCTTTCTTT. This chain connects TRBV6-5 to TRBJ1-1; D is ambiguous. The CDR3 consists of 11 residues. Germline assignment: CDR1 MNHEY and CDR2 SVGAGI. Deletions cut 7 bases from V and 4 bases from J, with 7 bases between.

The count of this clone is one. The rearrangement uses TRBV27 and TRBJ2-7; a possible D gene is TRBD2 (6 bases). Between the trimmed V and J ends, which lost 3 bases and 7 bases, there was a span of 10 bases. This CDR3 spans 12 amino acids. Germline values: CDR1 MNHEY, CDR2 SMNVEV (reference sequence). The CDR3 sequence is CASSLGGVEQYF. CDR3 in DNA: TGTGCCAGCAGTTTGGGCGGGGTTGAGCAGTACTTC.

This clone was detected a few times. The chain uses TRBV20-1 and TRBJ1-1, with D unresolved. The CDR3 is 11 residues long. The germline gives CDR1 DFQATT, CDR2 SNEGSKA (reference sequence). The V gene lost 4 bases and the J gene lost 4 bases, with 7 bases spanning the gap. CDR3 residues: CSANNGTEAFF. The CDR3 region has the DNA TGCAGTGCTAATAACGGCACTGAAGCTTTCTTT.

This clone was detected once. The CDR3 DNA is TGTGCCAGCAGTCAGGGGTTCGAGCAGTACTTC. Amino acid sequence: CASSQGFEQYF. The rearrangement joins TRBV6-5 to TRBJ2-7, with a weak D call TRBD1 (6 bases). The CDR3 length is 11 residues. Germline CDR1 reads MNHEY; CDR2 reads SVGAGI. Trimming removed 5 bases at V and 6 bases at J, with 8 bases between.

J is TRBJ2-7 and V is TRBV7-2; D might be TRBD2 (6 bases). CDR1 is SGHTA and CDR2 is FQGNSA in the germline V gene. There are 15 residues in the CDR3. Trimming removed 5 bases from V and 2 bases from J, with 16 bases in between. For the CDR3, the DNA is TGTGCCAGCAGCCCCGGGACTTCCCTAACCTACGAGCAGTACTTC. This sequence encodes CASSPGTSLTYEQYF.

The rearrangement links TRBV7-3 to TRBJ2-3, with 7 bases lining up with TRBD2. With 2 bases clipped from V and 0 bases from J, the junction kept 14 bases outside the gene matches. CDR1 SGHTA and CDR2 FQGTGA come from the germline V gene. The CDR3 loop spans 19 amino acids. The CDR3 loop reads CASSLQGNWGGPSTDTQYF. CDR3 in DNA: TGTGCCAGCAGCTTACAGGGAAATTGGGGAGGGCCTAGCACAGATACGCAGTATTTT.

This chain links TRBV7-8 with TRBJ1-5; 7 nucleotides line up with TRBD1. V shed 3 bases, J shed 2 bases, and the junction held 10 bases outside the gene matches. The CDR3 covers 17 residues. Per germline, CDR1 SGHVS and CDR2 FQNEAQ. In DNA form, the CDR3 reads TGTGCCAGCAGCTTGGTATCGACAGGGAAGGGCAATCAGCCCCAGCATTTT. As protein: CASSLVSTGKGNQPQHF.

This chain joins TRBV5-1 and TRBJ2-2; maybe TRBD1 (5 bases). The germline V gene encodes CDR1 SGHRS and CDR2 YFSETQ. V dropped 0 bases and J dropped 7 bases, with 13 bases sitting between them. The CDR3 is made up of 15 amino acids. DNA for the CDR3: TGCGCCAGCAGCTTGGTTCAGGGATCGATCGGGGAGCTGTTTTTT. It is translated as CASSLVQGSIGELFF.

V and J are TRBV5-4 and TRBJ1-2; D gene unclear. Trimming removed 1 base from V and 0 bases from J, with 10 bases in between. The CDR3 has 15 amino acids. CDR1 and CDR2 from the germline V gene are SGHNT and YYREEE (reference sequence). This CDR3 reads CASSLIGISNYGYTF. CDR3 coding DNA: TGTGCCAGCAGCTTGATCGGAATCTCTAACTATGGCTACACCTTC.

The chain combines TRBV6-5 with TRBJ1-2; TRBD1 aligns across 8 bases. V lost 7 bases to trimming and J lost 4 bases; unmatched junction nucleotides: 8. Per germline, CDR1 MNHEY and CDR2 SVGAGI. The length of the CDR3 is 14 residues. The CDR3: CASTIRQGFYGYTF. As DNA, the CDR3 is TGTGCCAGCACTATCCGACAGGGGTTCTATGGCTACACCTTC.

The CDR3 region has the DNA TGTGCCAGCAGCCTATCCGGGACAGGGGGGGAGACCCAGTACTTC. The encoded protein is CASSLSGTGGETQYF. The rearrangement links TRBV7-2 to TRBJ2-5; TRBD1 matches at 11 bases. Germline trimming cut 5 bases from V and 5 bases from J; bases unmatched to any gene: 7. The CDR3 loop spans 15 amino acids. Germline V CDR1 and CDR2: SGHTA, FQGNSA.

The chain recombines TRBV4-1 with TRBJ2-3; 10 nucleotides align to TRBD2. In germline, CDR1 is MGHRA, CDR2 YSYEKL. J gave up 0 bases and V 7 bases, and 4 bases lay outside the gene matches. This CDR3 contains 15 residues. Written as DNA, the CDR3 is TGCGCCAGCAAGGAGCGGGGGGGGAGCACAGATACGCAGTATTTT. Residues: CASKERGGSTDTQYF.

V and J are TRBV5-6 and TRBJ2-3, with 7 bases aligning to TRBD2. V dropped 0 bases and J dropped 3; count of bases not matched to a gene: 1. The CDR3 has 14 residues. Germline V gene sequence: CDR1 SGHDT, CDR2 YYEEEE. The CDR3 nucleotides are TGTGCCAGCAGCTTGGCCGGGAGGACAGATACGCAGTATTTT. It specifies CASSLAGRTDTQYF.

This rearrangement joins TRBV5-1 to TRBJ1-1; perhaps TRBD1 as D (5 bases). Germline V CDR1 and CDR2: SGHRS, YFSETQ. The CDR3 has 13 residues. Trimming stripped 2 bases from V and 8 bases from J, with 13 bases between. CDR3 coding DNA: TGCGCCAGCAGCTTTGGGACGGCCCTCGAAGCTTTCTTT. Encoded protein: CASSFGTALEAFF.

The chain employs TRBV4-3 and TRBJ2-1; perhaps D is TRBD1 or TRBD2 (6 bases each). Looked up from germline, CDR1 is LGHNA and CDR2 is YSLEER. This CDR3 region has 15 residues. V was pared by 5 bases and J by 0 bases, with 11 bases between. The CDR3 region is CASSLEGVSYNEQFF. Here the CDR3 DNA reads TGCGCCAGCAGCTTGGAGGGGGTCTCCTACAATGAGCAGTTCTTC.

This clone has only one observation. The chain recombines TRBV15 with TRBJ1-2, with D perhaps TRBD1 (6 bases). Trimming cost V 2 bases and J 2 bases, with 18 bases left between them. Germline V CDR1 and CDR2: LNHNV, YYDKDF (reference sequence). The CDR3 extends over 17 amino acids. The CDR3 sequence: CATSRYDRSWGNYGYTF. In nucleotides, the CDR3 is TGTGCCACCAGCAGATACGACAGGTCTTGGGGGAACTATGGCTACACCTTC.

The rearrangement joins TRBV29-1 to TRBJ2-3; the match to TRBD2 covers 13 bases. Per germline, CDR1 SQVTM and CDR2 ANQGSEA. This CDR3 is built from 14 residues. J gave up 5 bases and V 4 bases, and 3 bases lay outside the gene matches. The CDR3 DNA follows: TGCAGCGTTGGACTAGCGGGGGGAAAAGATACGCAGTATTTT. Protein: CSVGLAGGKDTQYF.

CDR3 loop: CASSLRGEAFF. CDR3 DNA: TGTGCCAGCAGCTTAAGGGGGGAAGCTTTCTTT. The V and J genes are TRBV7-9 and TRBJ1-1; the D gene is possibly TRBD1 (6 bases). Germline-derived CDR1 and CDR2 are SEHNR and FQNEAQ (reference sequence). Deletions cut 2 bases from V and 8 bases from J, with 6 bases between. This CDR3 has 11 residues.

V usage is TRBV28 and J usage is TRBJ1-1, with D unresolved. Germline CDR1 reads MDHEN; CDR2 reads SYDVKM. The CDR3 loop spans 13 amino acids. V was clipped by 7 bases and J by 0 bases, with 9 bases between them. CDR3 DNA: TGTGCCAGCATCGAATCCCTGAACACTGAAGCTTTCTTT. It encodes CASIESLNTEAFF.

The rearrangement joins TRBV7-9 to TRBJ1-5; D is possibly TRBD1 (6 bases). Trimming pared 5 bases from V and 0 bases from J, leaving 14 bases between. CDR1 is SEHNR, CDR2 FQNEAQ, per germline (reference sequence). The CDR3 is 16 amino acids. CDR3 loop: CASSPVGQLSNQPQHF. Written as DNA, the CDR3 is TGTGCCAGCAGCCCAGTCGGACAGCTTAGCAATCAGCCCCAGCATTTT. The full variable domain, completed using reference TRBV7-9 and TRBJ1-5, is DTGVSQNPRHKITKRGQNVTFRCDPISEHNRLYWYRQTLGQGPEFLTYFQNEAQLEKSRLLSDRFSAERPKGSFSTLEIQRTEQGDSAMYLCASSPVGQLSNQPQHFGDGTRLSIL.

The V call is TRBV19, the J call TRBJ2-3, with 11 positions matching TRBD2. J gave up 1 base and V 6 bases, and 0 bases lay outside the gene matches. The length of the CDR3 is 14 residues. The germline gives CDR1 LNHDA, CDR2 SQIVND (reference sequence). This CDR3 is CASRTSGGTDTQYF. In nucleotides, the CDR3 is TGTGCCAGTAGGACTAGCGGGGGCACAGATACGCAGTATTTT.

The chain links TRBV27 to TRBJ1-2, with 8 bases identical to TRBD1. This CDR3 comprises 14 residues. From germline, CDR1 is MNHEY and CDR2 SMNVEV (reference sequence). Trimming at V came to 5 bases and at J to 8 bases, leaving 10 bases not matched to a gene. This CDR3 reads CASSRAQGAGGYTF. For the CDR3, the DNA is TGTGCCAGCAGTCGAGCTCAGGGGGCAGGCGGCTACACCTTC.

The V call is TRBV7-9, the J call TRBJ1-2; maybe TRBD1 (5 bases). Trimming cost V 5 bases and J 2 bases, with 12 bases left between them. Per the germline V gene, CDR1 is SEHNR and CDR2 is FQNEAQ (reference sequence). This CDR3 is 14 amino acids long. The CDR3 DNA sequence: TGTGCCAGCAGCGCCCAGACAGCGAACTATGGCTACACCTTC. Translation gives CASSAQTANYGYTF.

J is TRBJ2-1 and V is TRBV11-2; 13 nucleotides align to TRBD2. Germline CDR1 and CDR2: SGHAT and FQNNGV. CDR3 length: 15 residues. With V trimmed by 5 bases and J by 9 bases, 7 bases remained unmatched. The CDR3, as DNA: TGTGCCAGCAGCAGGGGACTAGCGGGGCCGGGTGAGCAGTTCTTC. Translated: CASSRGLAGPGEQFF.

For the CDR3, the DNA is TGTGCCAGCAGTTACTCAAGGACTAACCCCAGAGAGACCCAGTACTTC. Its protein is CASSYSRTNPRETQYF. The J gene is TRBJ2-5, the V gene TRBV6-5, with TRBD2 as a possible D gene (6 bases). Germline V CDR1 and CDR2: MNHEY, SVGAGI. Deletions cut 0 bases from V and 4 bases from J, with 15 bases between. The CDR3 contains 16 residues.

This clone was counted a single time. The rearrangement uses TRBV18 and TRBJ2-3; 9 bases fit TRBD2. The CDR3 has 15 residues. Germline V gives CDR1 KGHSH, CDR2 LQKENI. The trim removed 3 bases at V and 7 bases at J, leaving 8 bases unmatched. In DNA form, the CDR3 reads TGTGCCAGCTCACCGGGCGCGGGGGGGCCGAATACGCAGTATTTT. It specifies CASSPGAGGPNTQYF.

The chain carries TRBV9 and TRBJ2-2, with D hard to call. The CDR3 has 13 amino acids. The germline CDR1 and CDR2 sequences are SGDLS and YYNGEE. V dropped 0 bases and J dropped 3 bases, with 3 bases sitting between them. CDR3 residues: CASSVDDTGELFF. The CDR3 DNA sequence: TGTGCCAGCAGCGTAGACGACACCGGGGAGCTGTTTTTT.

This sequence joins TRBV27 and TRBJ2-1; a weak D match, TRBD2 (6 bases). The V end lost 2 bases, the J end lost 4 bases, and 12 bases lay between the germline ends. The CDR3 spans 15 residues. Germline CDR1 MNHEY, CDR2 SMNVEV (reference sequence). For the CDR3, the DNA is TGTGCCAGCAGTTTAGCCCTACGGGAGTACAATGAGCAGTTCTTC. Its translation: CASSLALREYNEQFF.